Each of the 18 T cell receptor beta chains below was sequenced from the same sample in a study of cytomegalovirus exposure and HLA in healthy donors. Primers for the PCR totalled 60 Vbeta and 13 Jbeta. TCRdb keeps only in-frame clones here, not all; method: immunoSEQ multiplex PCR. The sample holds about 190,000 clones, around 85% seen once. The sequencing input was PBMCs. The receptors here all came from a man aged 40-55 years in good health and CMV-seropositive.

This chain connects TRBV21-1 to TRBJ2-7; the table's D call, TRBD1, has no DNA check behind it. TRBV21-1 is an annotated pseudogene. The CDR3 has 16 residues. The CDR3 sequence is CASSAVGDRARYEQYF. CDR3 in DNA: TGTGCCAGCAGCGCCGTTGGGGACAGGGCGCGCTACGAGCAGTACTTC.

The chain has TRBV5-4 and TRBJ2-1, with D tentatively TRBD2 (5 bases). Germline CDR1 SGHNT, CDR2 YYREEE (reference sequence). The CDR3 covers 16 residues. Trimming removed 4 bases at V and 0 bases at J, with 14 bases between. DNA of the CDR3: TGTGCCAGCAGCCCACCGGGAATGAGCTCCTACAATGAGCAGTTCTTC. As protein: CASSPPGMSSYNEQFF.

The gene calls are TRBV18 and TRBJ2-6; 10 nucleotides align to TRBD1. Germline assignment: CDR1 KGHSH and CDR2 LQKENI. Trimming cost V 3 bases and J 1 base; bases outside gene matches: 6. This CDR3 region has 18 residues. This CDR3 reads CASSPGQGFGSGANVLTF. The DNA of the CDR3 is TGTGCCAGCTCACCGGGACAGGGGTTCGGTTCTGGGGCCAACGTCCTGACTTTC.

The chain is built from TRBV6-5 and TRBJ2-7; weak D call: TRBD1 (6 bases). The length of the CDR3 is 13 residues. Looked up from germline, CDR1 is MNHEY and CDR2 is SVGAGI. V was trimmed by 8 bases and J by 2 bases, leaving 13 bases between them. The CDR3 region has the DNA TGTGCCAGCGGCAGGGGAATTACCTACGAGCAGTACTTC. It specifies CASGRGITYEQYF.

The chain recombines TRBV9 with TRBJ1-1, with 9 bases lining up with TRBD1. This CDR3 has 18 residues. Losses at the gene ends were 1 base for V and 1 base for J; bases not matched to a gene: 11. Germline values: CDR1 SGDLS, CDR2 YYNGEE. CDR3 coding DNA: TGTGCCAGCAGCGTACGGCCGGGACAGGGTGAAAGGAACACTGAAGCTTTCTTT. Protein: CASSVRPGQGERNTEAFF.

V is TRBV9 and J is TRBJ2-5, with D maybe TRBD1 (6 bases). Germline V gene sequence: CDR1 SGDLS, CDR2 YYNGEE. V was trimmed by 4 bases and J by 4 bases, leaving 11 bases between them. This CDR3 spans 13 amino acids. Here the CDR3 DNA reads TGTGCCAGCAGCACAGGACAGACAGAGACCCAGTACTTC. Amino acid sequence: CASSTGQTETQYF.

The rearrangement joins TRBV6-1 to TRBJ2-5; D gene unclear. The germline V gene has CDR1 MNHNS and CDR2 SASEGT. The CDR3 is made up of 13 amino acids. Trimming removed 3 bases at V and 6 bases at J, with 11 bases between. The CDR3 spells CASSEEISKTQYF. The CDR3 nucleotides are TGTGCCAGCAGTGAGGAGATCTCGAAGACCCAGTACTTC.

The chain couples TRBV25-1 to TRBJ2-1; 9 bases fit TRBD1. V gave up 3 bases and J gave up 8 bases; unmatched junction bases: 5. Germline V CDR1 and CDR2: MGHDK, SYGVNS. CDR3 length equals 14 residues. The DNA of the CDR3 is TGTGCCAGCAGTGAGGGACAGGGAGGGGATGAGCAGTTCTTC. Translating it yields CASSEGQGGDEQFF. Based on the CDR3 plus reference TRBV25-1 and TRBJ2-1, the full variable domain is EADIYQTPRYLVIGTGKKITLECSQTMGHDKMYWYQQDPGMELHLIHYSYGVNSTEKGDLSSESTVSRIRTEHFPLTLESARPSHTSQYLCASSEGQGGDEQFFGPGTRLTVL.

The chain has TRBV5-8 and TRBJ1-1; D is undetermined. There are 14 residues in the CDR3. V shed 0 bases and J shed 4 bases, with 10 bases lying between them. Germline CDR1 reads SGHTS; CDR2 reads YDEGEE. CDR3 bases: TGTGCCAGCAGCTTGGTCGGGTTTGGCACTGAAGCTTTCTTT. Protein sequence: CASSLVGFGTEAFF.

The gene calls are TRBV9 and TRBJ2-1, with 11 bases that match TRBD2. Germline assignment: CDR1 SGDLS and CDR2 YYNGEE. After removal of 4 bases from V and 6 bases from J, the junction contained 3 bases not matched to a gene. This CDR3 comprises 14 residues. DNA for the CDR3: TGTGCCAGCAGCTTCGGACTAGCGGGCAATGAGCAGTTCTTC. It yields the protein CASSFGLAGNEQFF.

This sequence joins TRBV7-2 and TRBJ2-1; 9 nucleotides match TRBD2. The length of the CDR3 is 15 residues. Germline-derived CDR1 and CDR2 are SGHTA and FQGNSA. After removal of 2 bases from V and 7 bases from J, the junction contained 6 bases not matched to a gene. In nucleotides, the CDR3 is TGTGCCAGCAGCTTAACGGCGGGGGGGGTAAATGAGCAGTTCTTC. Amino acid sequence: CASSLTAGGVNEQFF.

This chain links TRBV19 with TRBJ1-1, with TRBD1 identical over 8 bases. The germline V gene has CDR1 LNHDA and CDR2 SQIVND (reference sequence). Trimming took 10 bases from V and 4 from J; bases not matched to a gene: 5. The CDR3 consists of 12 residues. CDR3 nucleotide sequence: TGTGCCACCAGAACAGGGGGCACTGAAGCTTTCTTT. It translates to CATRTGGTEAFF. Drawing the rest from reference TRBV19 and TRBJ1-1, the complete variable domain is DGGITQSPKYLFRKEGQNVTLSCEQNLNHDAMYWYRQDPGQGLRLIYYSQIVNDFQKGDIAEGYSVSREKKESFPLTVTSAQKNPTAFYLCATRTGGTEAFFGQGTRLTVV.

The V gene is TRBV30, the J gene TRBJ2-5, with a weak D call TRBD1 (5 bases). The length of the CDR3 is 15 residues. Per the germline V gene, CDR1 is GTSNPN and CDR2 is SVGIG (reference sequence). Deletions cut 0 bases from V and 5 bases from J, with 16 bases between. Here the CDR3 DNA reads TGTGCCTGGAGTGTACAAGGTTCAGGGTTGGAGACCCAGTACTTC. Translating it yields CAWSVQGSGLETQYF.

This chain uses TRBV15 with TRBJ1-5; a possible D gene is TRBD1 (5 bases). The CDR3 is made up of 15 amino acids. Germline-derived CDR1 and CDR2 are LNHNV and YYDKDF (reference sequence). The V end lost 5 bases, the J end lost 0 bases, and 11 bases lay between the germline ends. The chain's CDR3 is CATSRGQNSNQPQHF. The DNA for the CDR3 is TGTGCCACCAGCCGTGGACAAAATAGCAATCAGCCCCAGCATTTT.

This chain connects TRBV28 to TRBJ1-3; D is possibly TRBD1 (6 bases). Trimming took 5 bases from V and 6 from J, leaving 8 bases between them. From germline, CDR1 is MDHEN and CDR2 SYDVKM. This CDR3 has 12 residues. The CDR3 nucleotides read TGTGCCAGCAGTCGACAGGAAAACACCATATATTTT. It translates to CASSRQENTIYF.

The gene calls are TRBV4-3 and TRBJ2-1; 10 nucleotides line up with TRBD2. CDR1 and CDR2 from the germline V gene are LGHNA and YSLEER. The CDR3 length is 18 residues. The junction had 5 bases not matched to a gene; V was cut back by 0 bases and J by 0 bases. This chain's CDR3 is CASSQDTLAGASYNEQFF. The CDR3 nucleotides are TGCGCCAGCAGCCAAGATACCCTAGCGGGGGCCTCCTACAATGAGCAGTTCTTC.

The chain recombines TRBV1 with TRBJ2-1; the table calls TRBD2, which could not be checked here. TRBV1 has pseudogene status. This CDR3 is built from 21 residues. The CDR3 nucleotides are TGCACCAGCAGCCAACTACGTGGTCGGACCCGGGGGGGAAGGGCCTACAATGAGCAGTTCTTC. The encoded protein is CTSSQLRGRTRGGRAYNEQFF.

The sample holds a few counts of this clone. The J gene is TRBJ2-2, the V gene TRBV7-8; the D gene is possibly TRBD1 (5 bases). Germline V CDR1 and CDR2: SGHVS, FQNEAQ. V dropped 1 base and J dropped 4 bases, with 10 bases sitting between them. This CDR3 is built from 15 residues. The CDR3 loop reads CASSLDGHFTGELFF. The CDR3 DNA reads TGTGCCAGCAGCTTAGATGGACACTTCACCGGGGAGCTGTTTTTT.